The 5 T cell receptor beta chains listed next were all sequenced from one sample in a study of T cell clusters in autoimmune cytopenias. Each sample's input was around 250 ng genomic DNA, approximately 37,500 genome equivalents. TRB was amplified by touch-down multiplex PCR, primer pools A and B combined. TCRdb re-called the multiplex PCR reads; every CDR3 protein appears as one record, without DNA. The specimen's table records 3,000 to 4,500 distinct CDR3 sequences. Sequencing was done on a sample of peripheral blood. These receptors all come from a human donor with an autoimmune cytopenia or autoimmune hepatitis (not recorded which).

This clonotype is classed as medium-sized (0.01 to 0.1%) by frequency. The chain joins TRBV12-3 or TRBV12-4 to TRBJ1-2; the TRBD1 assignment by TCRdb is unverifiable without DNA. This CDR3 has 13 residues. Here the CDR3 reads CASSLDRRGGYTF.

By frequency, this clonotype registers medium-sized (0.01 to 0.1%). The V call is TRBV6-5, the J call TRBJ2-1; TCRdb indicates TRBD1, and absent DNA this call remains unverified. The CDR3 is made up of 11 amino acids. Per germline, CDR1 MNHEY and CDR2 SVGAGI. The CDR3 protein is CASSYRDRIFF.

This clonotype is identified as medium-sized (0.01 to 0.1%) from frequency. The chain is built from TRBV5-6 and TRBJ2-7; TCRdb's D call, TRBD1, is unchecked because there is no DNA. Germline lookup yields CDR1 SGHDT and CDR2 YYEEEE. CDR3 length equals 13 residues. CDR3 region: CASSLTGAGEQYF.

V usage is TRBV12-3 or TRBV12-4 and J usage is TRBJ1-2; TCRdb's D gene call, TRBD1, goes unchecked for lack of DNA. This CDR3 comprises 15 residues. The CDR3 reads CASLPSGTGVYGYTF.

Considering frequency, this clonotype is medium-sized. The chain links TRBV5-6 to TRBJ2-5. CDR3 length equals 13 residues. Germline lookup yields CDR1 SGHDT and CDR2 YYEEEE. CDR3 amino acids: CASSLWIQETQYF.